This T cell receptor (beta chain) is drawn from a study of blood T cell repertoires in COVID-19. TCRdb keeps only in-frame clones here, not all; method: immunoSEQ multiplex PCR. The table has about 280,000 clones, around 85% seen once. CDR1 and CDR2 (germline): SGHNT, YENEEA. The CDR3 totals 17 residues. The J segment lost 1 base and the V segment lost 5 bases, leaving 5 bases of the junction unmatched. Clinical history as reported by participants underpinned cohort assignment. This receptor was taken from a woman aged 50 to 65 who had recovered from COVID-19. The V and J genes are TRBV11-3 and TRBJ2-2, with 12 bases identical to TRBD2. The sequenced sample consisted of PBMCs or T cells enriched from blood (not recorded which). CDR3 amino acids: CASSLRTSGVNTGELFF. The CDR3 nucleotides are TGTGCCAGCAGCCTTAGGACTAGCGGGGTGAACACCGGGGAGCTGTTTTTT.